This entry lists 27 T cell receptor beta chains sequenced from one sample in a study of tumor-infiltrating lymphocytes in primary liver carcinoma. With a constant-region primer, TCR beta cDNA was made from approximately 510 ng of total RNA. Three nested multiplex PCR rounds, a slightly modified ARM-PCR, produced the libraries for TCR beta. Each of the first two PCR rounds ran approximately 9 cycles with TRBV1-TRBV30 forward and C-beta reverse primers. Via MiXCR, TCRdb re-called the multiplex PCR reads, giving one row per CDR3 protein. The sample lists 300,000 to 400,000 distinct CDR3 sequences, about 61% occurring once. Unsorted whole blood supplied the RNA, and germline DNA was extracted too. The material sequenced was peripheral blood. All receptors derive from a man aged 35 to 55 with primary liver carcinoma and hepatitis B virus infection.

With respect to this clonotype: The conserved closing phenylalanine or tryptophan is absent in this CDR3, likely reflecting a read error. The chain employs TRBV29-1 and TRBJ1-5, with TRBD1 identical over 7 bases. CDR3 length: 13 residues. J was trimmed by 5 bases and V by 8 bases; bases with no gene match: 9. Germline CDR1 and CDR2: SQVTM and ANQGSEA. CDR3 sequence (DNA): TGCAGCACTAAGACAGGGAACGATCAGCCCCAGCATCTT. Amino acid sequence: CSTKTGNDQPQHL.

With regard to this clonotype: A much larger clone lies a single base off, so this may be a read error. This chain uses TRBV11-2 with TRBJ2-1; TRBD2 aligns across 8 bases. This CDR3 spans 11 amino acids. V lost 4 bases, J lost 15 bases, and 5 bases stayed unmatched. Per germline, CDR1 SGHAT and CDR2 FQNNGV. The CDR3 DNA reads TGTGCCAGCAGCTCCGGGGGGGGGGGGTTCTTC. Translation gives CASSSGGGGFF.

This rearrangement joins TRBV2 to TRBJ2-3; D remains unclear. Trimming stripped 4 bases from V and 5 bases from J, with 16 bases between. Germline V gene sequence: CDR1 SNHLY, CDR2 FYNNEI. The CDR3 is 15 residues long. The CDR3 nucleotides are TGTGCCAGCAGTGCCCGATTGGATGACATAGATACGCAGTATTTT. Encoded protein: CASSARLDDIDTQYF.

With respect to this clonotype: The CDR3 does not end in the conserved phenylalanine or tryptophan, so this is likely a read error. The chain couples TRBV6-2 or TRBV6-3 to TRBJ2-5; D is undetermined. Trimming stripped 0 bases from V and 5 bases from J, with 1 base between. CDR1 is MNHEY and CDR2 is SVGEGT in the germline V gene. This CDR3 comprises 11 residues. For the CDR3, the DNA is TGTGCCAGCAGTTACTCTGAGACCCAGTACTCC. It yields the protein CASSYSETQYS.

Regarding this clonotype: A much bigger clone sits one base away, suggesting this may be a read error. V is TRBV6-1 and J is TRBJ2-5; 7 bases line up with TRBD1. Germline lookup yields CDR1 MNHNS and CDR2 SASEGT. The J segment lost 4 bases and the V segment lost 9 bases, leaving 8 bases of the junction unmatched. The CDR3 is 13 amino acids. CDR3 amino acids: CASKGQPRETQYF. The CDR3, as DNA: TGTGCCAGTAAGGGACAGCCCCGAGAGACCCAGTACTTC.

With respect to this clonotype: A clone one base away is much larger, so this may be a read error. The V and J genes are TRBV5-6 and TRBJ1-1; D not certain. From germline, CDR1 is SGHDT and CDR2 YYEEEE. The CDR3 runs to 15 residues. Here the CDR3 reads CASSLGGESNTGAFF. DNA of the CDR3: TGTGCCAGCAGCTTGGGTGGGGAGTCGAACACTGGAGCTTTCTTT.

In the case of this clonotype: At one of its ends the junction is not consistent with the germline gene, which may arise from a read error. The chain joins TRBV11-2 to TRBJ1-6; D might be TRBD1 (6 bases). This CDR3 spans 15 amino acids. CDR1 is SGHAT, CDR2 FQNNGV, per germline. Here the CDR3 reads CASSSGQFTGSPLHF. DNA for the CDR3: TGTGCCAGCAGCTCGGGACAATTTACGGGCTCACCCCTACACTTT.

As to this clonotype: The germline gene is not matched at one end of the junction; a read error may be the cause. The genes are TRBV28 and TRBJ2-7; 8 bases are shared with TRBD1. The CDR3 totals 13 residues. Germline CDR1 MDHEN, CDR2 SYDVKM. The CDR3 bases are TGTGCCGGCAGTCTATACAGGGGGAACGAGCAGTACTTC. Encoded protein: CAGSLYRGNEQYF.

With respect to this clonotype: A much bigger clone sits one base away, suggesting this may be a read error. The chain couples TRBV11-2 to TRBJ2-1, with 8 bases matching TRBD2. The CDR3 contains 11 residues. Germline assignment: CDR1 SGHAT and CDR2 FQNNGV. CDR3 protein: CVSSAGGGGFF. CDR3 in DNA: TGTGTCAGCAGCGCCGGGGGGGGGGGGTTCTTC.

Only a few counts were recorded for this clonotype. The junction differs from germline at one of its ends, possibly a read error. V usage is TRBV6-5 and J usage is TRBJ1-2; D ambiguous. The CDR3 contains 12 residues. Germline V gene data show CDR1 as MNHEY and CDR2 as SVGAGI. This chain's CDR3 is CASSDGFYGYTF. The DNA for the CDR3 is TGTGCCAGCAGTGACGGATTCTATGGCTACACTTTC.

This clonotype came up once. A much more abundant neighbour one base away suggests this may be a read error. The V gene is TRBV4-3, the J gene TRBJ1-2; a weak D match, TRBD1 (5 bases). This CDR3 is 14 amino acids long. Germline assignment: CDR1 LGHNA and CDR2 YSLEER. CDR3 coding DNA: TGCGCCAGCAGGCAAGGACCGGGGGACTATGGCTACACCTTC. The encoded protein is CASRQGPGDYGYTF.

The V and J genes are TRBV12-5 and TRBJ2-3, with 11 bases fitting TRBD2. The CDR3 covers 18 residues. Germline loops: CDR1 LGHNT, CDR2 FRNRAP. V shed 0 bases, J shed 3 bases, and the junction held 8 bases outside the gene matches. CDR3: CASGLVLTASGRTDTQYF. The CDR3 bases are TGTGCTAGTGGTTTGGTTCTAACGGCTAGCGGGAGGACAGATACGCAGTATTTT. Complete variable domain (other parts from reference TRBV12-5 and TRBJ2-3): DARVTQTPRHKVTEMGQEVTMRCQPILGHNTVFWYRQTMMQGLELLAYFRNRAPLDDSGMPKDRFSAEMPDATLATLKIQPSEPRDSAVYFCASGLVLTASGRTDTQYFGPGTRLTVL.

Many counts were recorded for this clonotype. V and J are TRBV6-1 and TRBJ2-1; D may be TRBD1 (6 bases). V gave up 11 bases and J gave up 5 bases, with 16 bases separating them. The CDR3 runs to 13 residues. The germline CDR1 and CDR2 sequences are MNHNS and SASEGT. The CDR3 here is CAGRTGTHNEQFF. The CDR3 DNA is TGTGCCGGTAGAACCGGGACACACAATGAGCAGTTCTTC.

This clonotype has a count of ten or more. The chain joins TRBV6-6 to TRBJ1-6; 7 bases map to TRBD1. With 5 bases clipped from V and 8 bases from J, the junction kept 3 bases outside the gene matches. CDR1 is MNHNY, CDR2 SVGAGI, per germline (reference sequence). The CDR3 is 13 residues long. The CDR3 protein is CASSQTGDSPLHF. In DNA form, the CDR3 reads TGTGCCAGCAGTCAAACAGGGGATTCACCCCTCCACTTT.

V gene TRBV6-5 combines with J gene TRBJ2-7; TRBD2 matches at 7 bases. V trimming: 1 base; J trimming: 3 bases; junction bases outside the gene matches: 6. This CDR3 contains 15 residues. The germline gives CDR1 MNHEY, CDR2 SVGAGI. The CDR3 DNA sequence: TGTGCCAGCAGTTACTTGGGGGAGGGGAGCTACGAGCAGTACTTC. Translating gives CASSYLGEGSYEQYF.

A word on this clonotype: A much larger clone differs from this one at a single base, so this may be a read error. The chain recombines TRBV6-6 with TRBJ2-7; possibly TRBD2 for D (6 bases). V lost 4 bases and J 3 bases, leaving 13 bases between the germline ends. The germline gives CDR1 MNHNY, CDR2 SVGAGI (reference sequence). The CDR3 is 14 residues long. CDR3 coding DNA: TGTGCCAGCAGTTGCCGCCTAGCGTGCTACGAGCAGTACTTC. It codes for CASSCRLACYEQYF.

The rearrangement links TRBV29-1 to TRBJ1-1, with D possibly being TRBD1 (6 bases). The CDR3 runs 12 residues. Trimming left V 8 bases short and J 10 bases short, with 20 bases between. CDR1 and CDR2 (germline): SQVTM, ANQGSEA. DNA of the CDR3: TGCAGCACCGCAAAAGGGGGGCTTGGAGCTTTCTTT. The encoded protein is CSTAKGGLGAFF.

The rearrangement joins TRBV4-3 to TRBJ2-7, with a possible D match to TRBD1 (5 bases). Trimming left V 10 bases short and J 7 bases short, with 26 bases between. The CDR3 is made up of 15 amino acids. Germline CDR1 and CDR2: LGHNA and YSLEER. The CDR3 sequence: CAISQDTGRVGEQYF. The CDR3, as DNA: TGCGCCATCAGTCAAGATACGGGCAGGGTGGGAGAGCAGTACTTC.

The chain couples TRBV24-1 to TRBJ1-4; perhaps TRBD1 as D (5 bases). The V gene's germline CDR1 is KGHDR and CDR2 SFDVKD. V lost 7 bases to trimming and J lost 1 base, with 24 bases between them. The CDR3 has 19 amino acids. The CDR3 region has the DNA TGTGCCACCAGCCTCCCCCCTGGGGGACGGACACTAACTAATGAAAAACTGTTTTTT. Its translation is CATSLPPGGRTLTNEKLFF.

A single count supports this clonotype. A read error is likely, as this CDR3 ends without the conserved phenylalanine or tryptophan. The V gene is TRBV29-1, the J gene TRBJ2-1; D unresolved. From germline, CDR1 is SQVTM and CDR2 ANQGSEA. V lost 1 base, J lost 3 bases, and 16 bases lay in between. This CDR3 is built from 16 residues. The CDR3 loop reads CSVEGPGRESYNEQFS. DNA for the CDR3: TGCAGCGTTGAAGGCCCGGGTAGGGAAAGCTACAATGAGCAGTTCTCC.

With regard to this clonotype: One end of the junction is discordant with germline, which a read error may explain. This sequence joins TRBV11-2 and TRBJ2-2; D tentatively reads TRBD1 or TRBD2 (6 bases each). The germline V gene has CDR1 SGHAT and CDR2 FQNNGV. The CDR3 runs 14 residues. The CDR3 DNA reads as TGTGTCAGCAGCTCGGGGGCTGGCAGTGGGGAGCCGTTTTTT. This gives the protein CVSSSGAGSGEPFF. Full variable domain (missing parts from reference TRBV11-2 and TRBJ2-2): EAGVAQSPRYKIIEKRQSVAFWCNPISGHATLYWYQQILGQGPKLLIQFQNNGVVDDSQLPKDRFSAERLKGVDSTLKIQPAKLEDSAVYLCVSSSGAGSGEPFFGEGSRLTVL.

This clonotype was seen only a few times. This CDR3 fails to terminate in the conserved phenylalanine or tryptophan, so it likely reflects a read error. The chain uses TRBV11-2 and TRBJ2-7; 10 bases align to TRBD1. Germline V lookup: CDR1 SGHAT, CDR2 FQNNGV. The J segment lost 5 bases and the V segment lost 6 bases, leaving 4 bases of the junction unmatched. This CDR3 region has 13 residues. The CDR3 reads CASRGTGVNEQYL. The CDR3 bases are TGTGCCAGCAGGGGGACAGGGGTAAACGAGCAGTACCTC.

The count of this clonotype is one. Without the conserved terminal phenylalanine or tryptophan, this CDR3 likely stems from a read error. This chain joins TRBV11-2 and TRBJ2-7, with a weak D call TRBD2 (5 bases). The CDR3 runs 16 residues. Germline CDR1 SGHAT, CDR2 FQNNGV. The CDR3 sequence: CASSLVWSGRSYEQYS. The CDR3, as DNA: TGTGCCAGTAGCTTAGTTTGGAGTGGGAGATCCTACGAGCAGTACTCC.

This clonotype was observed many times. This chain links TRBV11-3 with TRBJ2-1, with D hard to call. CDR3 length: 14 amino acids. Trimming left V 1 base short and J 4 bases short, with 8 bases between. Germline V CDR1 and CDR2: SGHNT, YENEEA. The CDR3 DNA reads as TGTGCCAGCAGCTTAGCCAGATTTTACAATGAGCAGTTCTTC. Protein: CASSLARFYNEQFF. Looking up the rest from reference TRBV11-3 and TRBJ2-1 gives the full variable domain: EAGVVQSPRYKIIEKKQPVAFWCNPISGHNTLYWYLQNLGQGPELLIRYENEEAVDDSQLPKDRFSAERLKGVDSTLKIQPAELGDSAVYLCASSLARFYNEQFFGPGTRLTVL.

This clonotype was detected only once. The germline gene is not matched at one end of the junction; a read error may be the cause. The chain links TRBV5-6 to TRBJ1-5, with a possible D match to TRBD1 (5 bases). Germline CDR1 and CDR2: SGHDT and YYEEEE. The CDR3 length is 15 residues. This CDR3 reads CASSSSGTDYQPRYF. DNA of the CDR3: TGTGCCAGCAGCTCCTCCGGGACCGACTATCAGCCCCGGTATTTT.

Turning to this clonotype: The conserved closing phenylalanine or tryptophan is absent in this CDR3, likely reflecting a read error. The chain carries TRBV5-1 and TRBJ1-1; TRBD1 might be the D (5 bases). The CDR3 length is 15 residues. Germline loops: CDR1 SGHRS, CDR2 YFSETQ. Deletions cut 8 bases from V and 0 bases from J, with 17 bases between. Here the CDR3 reads CASRGAGPMNTEAFS. Written as DNA, the CDR3 is TGCGCCAGTAGGGGTGCAGGGCCGATGAACACTGAAGCTTTCTCT.

To note about this clonotype: The final CDR3 position lacks the conserved phenylalanine or tryptophan, pointing to a likely read error. The genes are TRBV6-5 and TRBJ2-7; TRBD2 is a possible D gene (7 bases). The CDR3 covers 14 residues. Germline CDR1 is MNHEY and CDR2 is SVGAGI. CDR3 bases: TGTGCTAGCAGTTCTACTAGGGGGGGCGACGAGCAGTACTTA. As protein: CASSSTRGGDEQYL.